The 17 T cell receptor beta chains given below trace back to one sample, sequenced in a study of chemoradiotherapy in HPV16-positive cancers. Here immunoSEQ multiplex PCR was the method, and the copy in TCRdb shows in-frame clones only, minus some. The sample gives some 70,000 clones, about 88% of which show up once; more than 3.5% is in the top ten. The sequencing here drew on blood, taken from a patient who underwent chemoradiotherapy. The receptors originated from a human donor with HPV-associated anogenital cancer.

For this clone: This sample includes further DNA sequences coding for the same CDR3. J is TRBJ2-5 and V is TRBV27; D not resolved. CDR1 and CDR2 (germline): MNHEY, SMNVEV (reference sequence). CDR3 length equals 11 residues. V lost 3 bases and J lost 5, with 4 bases in between. This chain's CDR3 is CASSLGETQYF. Here the CDR3 DNA reads TGTGCCAGCAGTTTGGGGGAGACCCAGTACTTC.

Of note for this clone: Other DNA sequences in the sample encode the same CDR3. The CDR3 loop reads CASSTGLNTEAFF. The CDR3 DNA sequence: TGTGCCAGCAGTACAGGGTTGAACACTGAAGCTTTCTTT. This rearrangement joins TRBV2 to TRBJ1-1; possible D gene TRBD1, 6 bases. The CDR3 sequence is 13 residues long. The V end was cut by 5 bases, the J end by 0 bases, with 7 bases between. Germline V lookup: CDR1 SNHLY, CDR2 FYNNEI.

This sequence joins TRBV2 and TRBJ2-5, with TRBD1 matching 8 bases. Germline V lookup: CDR1 SNHLY, CDR2 FYNNEI. The J segment lost 0 bases and the V segment lost 6 bases, leaving 6 bases of the junction unmatched. The CDR3 spans 15 residues. The CDR3 sequence is CASSPHRGYQETQYF. CDR3 DNA sequence: TGTGCCAGCAGCCCTCACAGGGGGTACCAAGAGACCCAGTACTTC.

The chain has TRBV25-1 and TRBJ1-1, with 8 bases lining up with TRBD1. V gave up 2 bases and J gave up 5 bases; unmatched junction bases: 7. This CDR3 spans 15 amino acids. Germline V gives CDR1 MGHDK, CDR2 SYGVNS. In DNA form, the CDR3 reads TGTGCCAGCAGTGAAGTCAGGGGGCAGATTACTGAAGCTTTCTTT. Protein sequence: CASSEVRGQITEAFF. Complete variable domain (other parts from reference TRBV25-1 and TRBJ1-1): EADIYQTPRYLVIGTGKKITLECSQTMGHDKMYWYQQDPGMELHLIHYSYGVNSTEKGDLSSESTVSRIRTEHFPLTLESARPSHTSQYLCASSEVRGQITEAFFGQGTRLTVV.

The gene calls are TRBV30 and TRBJ2-7, with TRBD1 matching 8 bases. The trim removed 2 bases at V and 3 bases at J, leaving 6 bases unmatched. Germline V gene lookup returns CDR1 GTSNPN and CDR2 SVGIG (reference sequence). This CDR3 contains 14 residues. In nucleotides, the CDR3 is TGTGCCTGGAGTCTGGACAGGGTACTCTACGAGCAGTACTTC. The encoded protein is CAWSLDRVLYEQYF.

The chain joins TRBV18 to TRBJ1-4; D might be TRBD1 (5 bases). The CDR3 runs to 15 residues. Germline V gene data show CDR1 as KGHSH and CDR2 as LQKENI. The V gene lost 6 bases and the J gene lost 0 bases, with 11 bases spanning the gap. The CDR3 protein is CASSPRGTTNEKLFF. CDR3 nucleotides: TGTGCCAGCTCCCCTAGGGGAACAACTAATGAAAAACTGTTTTTT.

J is TRBJ1-5 and V is TRBV5-4; 9 bases line up with TRBD1. Germline V gene data show CDR1 as SGHNT and CDR2 as YYREEE (reference sequence). Losses at the gene ends were 4 bases for V and 2 bases for J; bases not matched to a gene: 4. The CDR3 has 15 amino acids. This CDR3 reads CASSLWTGGNQPQHF. CDR3 coding DNA: TGTGCCAGCAGCCTTTGGACAGGGGGCAATCAGCCCCAGCATTTT.

This sequence joins TRBV10-3 and TRBJ1-1; D gene ambiguous. The V gene lost 4 bases and the J gene lost 1 base, with 7 bases spanning the gap. Germline values: CDR1 ENHRY, CDR2 SYGVKD. This CDR3 region has 13 residues. CDR3 loop: CAISAAENTEAFF. In DNA form, the CDR3 reads TGTGCCATCAGTGCCGCGGAGAACACTGAAGCTTTCTTT.

This clone appeared a single time. This chain connects TRBV6-5 to TRBJ1-2, with D possibly TRBD1 on 5 matching bases. Trimming removed 7 bases at V and 1 base at J, with 16 bases between. Germline V gives CDR1 MNHEY, CDR2 SVGAGI. The CDR3 length is 15 residues. DNA for the CDR3: TGTGCCAGCACTAAGATTGAGGGGAATAACTATGGCTACACCTTC. Protein: CASTKIEGNNYGYTF.

This clone was seen a single time. The V call is TRBV6-5, the J call TRBJ2-5, with 10 positions matching TRBD2. With 2 bases clipped from V and 4 bases from J, the junction kept 7 bases outside the gene matches. The CDR3 runs 16 residues. Germline V gene data show CDR1 as MNHEY and CDR2 as SVGAGI. CDR3 coding DNA: TGTGCCAGCAGTTACGCGCTAGCGGGAGTCGTAGAGACCCAGTACTTC. This translates into CASSYALAGVVETQYF.

The chain recombines TRBV7-2 with TRBJ2-1; 7 bases agree with TRBD1. The length of the CDR3 is 15 residues. The ends lost 5 bases at V and 6 bases at J; junction bases unmatched: 10. Germline loops: CDR1 SGHTA, CDR2 FQGNSA. The CDR3 coding sequence is TGTGCCAGCAGCATCGACAGGGTGCCCTCCAATGAGCAGTTCTTC. Translated, it gives CASSIDRVPSNEQFF. The full variable domain, with the rest looked up from reference TRBV7-2 and TRBJ2-1, is GAGVSQSPSNKVTEKGKDVELRCDPISGHTALYWYRQSLGQGLEFLIYFQGNSAPDKSGLPSDRFSAERTGGSVSTLTIQRTQQEDSAVYLCASSIDRVPSNEQFFGPGTRLTVL.

The V call is TRBV5-6, the J call TRBJ1-3; D remains ambiguous. V was shortened by 1 base and J by 0 bases, with 8 bases between the two germline ends. Germline loops: CDR1 SGHDT, CDR2 YYEEEE. The CDR3 is made up of 15 amino acids. The CDR3 DNA follows: TGTGCCAGCAGCTTGTTCATGAACTCTGGAAACACCATATATTTT. Translating gives CASSLFMNSGNTIYF.

This chain connects TRBV29-1 to TRBJ1-1; D gene ambiguous. V lost 5 bases and J 3 bases, leaving 16 bases between the germline ends. Germline CDR1 and CDR2: SQVTM and ANQGSEA. This CDR3 spans 14 amino acids. Written as DNA, the CDR3 is TGCAGCGTTAAAAATCGGGTTGAGGACACTGAAGCTTTCTTT. Protein: CSVKNRVEDTEAFF. Looking up the rest from reference TRBV29-1 and TRBJ1-1 gives the full variable domain: SAVISQKPSRDICQRGTSLTIQCQVDSQVTMMFWYRQQPGQSLTLIATANQGSEATYESGFVIDKFPISRPNLTFSTLTVSNMSPEDSSIYLCSVKNRVEDTEAFFGQGTRLTVV.

The rearrangement uses TRBV19 and TRBJ1-1; D is unresolved. V was trimmed by 5 bases and J by 10 bases, leaving 17 bases between them. This CDR3 region has 13 residues. CDR1 and CDR2 from the germline V gene are LNHDA and SQIVND (reference sequence). CDR3 protein: CASSFELFGRAFF. The CDR3 DNA follows: TGTGCCAGTAGTTTTGAACTCTTTGGTCGAGCTTTCTTT. Full variable domain (remainder filled in from reference TRBV19 and TRBJ1-1): DGGITQSPKYLFRKEGQNVTLSCEQNLNHDAMYWYRQDPGQGLRLIYYSQIVNDFQKGDIAEGYSVSREKKESFPLTVTSAQKNPTAFYLCASSFELFGRAFFGQGTRLTVV.

The genes are TRBV14 and TRBJ2-7, with TRBD1 as a possible D gene (5 bases). Trimming took off 1 base at V and 1 base at J, with 8 bases between the two ends. The CDR3 has 14 amino acids. The germline V gene encodes CDR1 SGHDN and CDR2 FVKESK. The DNA for the CDR3 is TGTGCCAGCAGCCAAGGCGACAGTTCCTACGAGCAGTACTTC. It specifies CASSQGDSSYEQYF. The whole variable domain, remainder taken from reference TRBV14 and TRBJ2-7, is EAGVTQFPSHSVIEKGQTVTLRCDPISGHDNLYWYRRVMGKEIKFLLHFVKESKQDESGMPNNRFLAERTGGTYSTLKVQPAELEDSGVYFCASSQGDSSYEQYFGPGTRLTVT.

This chain connects TRBV7-6 to TRBJ2-5; the D is unclear. The V gene's germline CDR1 is SGHVS and CDR2 FNYEAQ. CDR3 length: 17 amino acids. Deletions cut 2 bases from V and 4 bases from J, with 20 bases between. DNA for the CDR3: TGTGCCAGCAGCTTATCCTGGCACCCGAGAGAACCAGAGACCCAGTACTTC. Its protein product is CASSLSWHPREPETQYF.

J is TRBJ1-5 and V is TRBV19, with D uncertain. This CDR3 has 15 amino acids. Trimming removed 3 bases from V and 3 bases from J, with 12 bases in between. The germline V gene encodes CDR1 LNHDA and CDR2 SQIVND (reference sequence). CDR3 nucleotides: TGTGCCAGTAGTATGGGATTGTTAGTCAATCAGCCCCAGCATTTT. It translates to CASSMGLLVNQPQHF.